Below are 18 T cell receptor beta chains sequenced from a single sample in a study of CD8 T cells in ankylosing spondylitis. TCRdb itself ran the 5' RACE reads through MiXCR, one entry per CDR3 protein. The profile covers about 360,000 distinct CDR3 sequences, with 20% appearing a single time and under 15% taken by the ten largest. Sequenced sample: blood, either unsorted or a sorted T cell fraction (not recorded which). These receptors originate from a male donor with ankylosing spondylitis or in good health (not recorded which).

This clonotype has more than one count but fewer than ten. This chain uses TRBV20-1 with TRBJ2-2; 9 bases match TRBD2. With V trimmed by 2 bases and J by 6 bases, 13 bases remained unmatched. CDR1 and CDR2 (germline): DFQATT, SNEGSKA (reference sequence). CDR3 length: 17 amino acids. The CDR3 spells CSARLLGLAGPPGELFF. DNA of the CDR3: TGCAGTGCTAGATTGCTCGGCCTAGCGGGGCCTCCCGGGGAGCTGTTTTTT.

This clonotype was counted only a few times. This chain links TRBV10-2 with TRBJ2-7; unclear D gene. Germline CDR1 reads WSHSY; CDR2 reads SAAADI. The CDR3 runs to 13 residues. V gave up 8 bases and J gave up 1 base, with 12 bases separating them. CDR3 sequence reads: CASCETPSYEQYF. The CDR3 coding sequence is TGCGCCAGCTGCGAGACTCCTTCCTACGAGCAGTACTTC.

This clonotype was counted only a few times. V is TRBV7-8 and J is TRBJ2-1; the D is unclear. Germline CDR1 and CDR2: SGHVS and FQNEAQ. The length of the CDR3 is 13 residues. Deletions cut 1 base from V and 7 bases from J, with 8 bases between. The CDR3 DNA reads as TGTGCCAGCAGCTTAGGAAGTCGAAATGAGCAGTTCTTC. Translation gives CASSLGSRNEQFF.

This chain links TRBV6-5 with TRBJ2-3; possibly TRBD1 for D (6 bases). Germline values: CDR1 MNHEY, CDR2 SVGAGI. CDR3 length equals 17 residues. V was pared by 0 bases and J by 2 bases, with 15 bases between. The CDR3 DNA is TGTGCCAGCAGTTACTCGTCGCGACAGGAGAACACAGATACGCAGTATTTT. Translated, it gives CASSYSSRQENTDTQYF.

A few counts support this clonotype. This sequence joins TRBV7-6 and TRBJ2-5, with 8 positions matching TRBD1. Germline assignment: CDR1 SGHVS and CDR2 FNYEAQ. The CDR3 sequence is 16 residues long. J gave up 5 bases and V 5 bases, and 13 bases lay outside the gene matches. The CDR3 loop is CASSTRQGILGETQYF. Written as DNA, the CDR3 is TGTGCCAGCAGCACCCGACAGGGGATTCTAGGGGAGACCCAGTACTTC.

The chain recombines TRBV27 with TRBJ2-7; no clear D. From germline, CDR1 is MNHEY and CDR2 SMNVEV (reference sequence). Trimming removed 4 bases at V and 3 bases at J, with 10 bases between. This CDR3 has 13 residues. CDR3 sequence reads: CASSSRGYYEQYF. The CDR3 DNA reads TGTGCCAGCAGTTCCCGCGGCTACTACGAGCAGTACTTC.

The chain has TRBV6-5 and TRBJ2-5; TRBD2 might be the D (5 bases). Germline CDR1 MNHEY, CDR2 SVGAGI. V shed 0 bases and J shed 5 bases, with 13 bases lying between them. The CDR3 extends over 15 amino acids. CDR3 sequence (DNA): TGTGCCAGCAGTTACTCGACGGGGTTGGAGGAGACCCAGTACTTC. Translated, it gives CASSYSTGLEETQYF.

This clonotype was observed a handful of times. This may stem from a read error, because a much larger clone lies one nucleotide away. The chain links TRBV6-5 to TRBJ2-3; D ambiguous. The V and J ends lost 5 bases and 4 bases respectively, with 4 bases between them. From germline, CDR1 is MNHEY and CDR2 SVGAGI. The CDR3 contains 11 residues. The CDR3 here is CASSVADTQYF. The CDR3 DNA reads as TGTGCCAGCAGTGTGGCAGATACGCAGTATTTT.

This clonotype was seen a handful of times. The rearrangement links TRBV5-1 to TRBJ1-2, with 8 nucleotides matching TRBD1. The ends lost 1 base at V and 6 bases at J; junction bases unmatched: 8. Germline-derived CDR1 and CDR2 are SGHRS and YFSETQ. The CDR3 spans 15 residues. The CDR3 spells CASSLPTAGQDGYTF. As DNA, the CDR3 is TGCGCCAGCAGCTTGCCCACAGCGGGACAGGATGGCTACACCTTC.

This clonotype has only a few counts. The chain couples TRBV3-1 to TRBJ2-1; 7 bases match TRBD2. The germline CDR1 and CDR2 sequences are LGHDT and YNNKEL (reference sequence). This CDR3 is 16 amino acids long. The ends lost 3 bases at V and 0 bases at J; junction bases unmatched: 5. The CDR3 DNA reads TGTGCCAGCAGCCAGGGTCTAGCGGTCTCCTACAATGAGCAGTTCTTC. It encodes CASSQGLAVSYNEQFF.

V gene TRBV12-3 or TRBV12-4 combines with J gene TRBJ1-4, with 8 bases identical to TRBD1. The J segment lost 8 bases and the V segment lost 3 bases, leaving 5 bases of the junction unmatched. This CDR3 has 14 residues. The CDR3 loop is CASSLTGEREKLFF. The CDR3, as DNA: TGTGCCAGCAGTTTGACAGGGGAACGGGAAAAACTGTTTTTT.

This clonotype has just a few counts. The CDR3 sequence is CASSSDQTTSGAPKSTDTQYF. CDR3 bases: TGTGCCAGCAGTTCCGACCAAACGACTAGCGGGGCCCCCAAAAGCACAGATACGCAGTATTTT. V usage is TRBV28 and J usage is TRBJ2-3, with 11 bases matching TRBD2. Trimming at V came to 4 bases and at J to 0 bases, leaving 18 bases not matched to a gene. CDR1 is MDHEN and CDR2 is SYDVKM in the germline V gene. The CDR3 loop spans 21 amino acids.

This clonotype was counted between two and nine times. The V gene is TRBV12-3 or TRBV12-4, the J gene TRBJ2-7, with no clear D. The CDR3 spans 14 residues. Trimming took 0 bases from V and 4 from J, leaving 10 bases between them. CDR3 bases: TGTGCCAGCAGTTTAGCGCTAACAGATTACGAGCAGTACTTC. Its translation is CASSLALTDYEQYF.

The V call is TRBV4-2, the J call TRBJ2-7, with D perhaps matching TRBD1 (6 bases). Trimming left V 7 bases short and J 5 bases short, with 18 bases between. The V gene's germline CDR1 is LGHNA and CDR2 YNFKEQ. The length of the CDR3 is 14 residues. CDR3 sequence: CASTPSRDNHEQYF. CDR3 sequence (DNA): TGTGCCAGCACTCCATCCCGGGACAACCACGAGCAGTACTTC.

This clonotype was seen a handful of times. V usage is TRBV4-1 and J usage is TRBJ2-1; no clear D gene. CDR1 and CDR2 from the germline V gene are MGHRA and YSYEKL. The CDR3 sequence is 15 residues long. V was clipped by 1 base and J by 6 bases, with 13 bases between them. CDR3 sequence reads: CASSQGAESGNEQFF. As DNA, the CDR3 is TGCGCCAGCAGCCAAGGGGCGGAATCGGGCAATGAGCAGTTCTTC.

This clonotype was seen a handful of times. V is TRBV4-1 and J is TRBJ2-4; 8 nucleotides align to TRBD1. The CDR3 has 16 residues. The germline V gene encodes CDR1 MGHRA and CDR2 YSYEKL. V gave up 2 bases and J gave up 6 bases; unmatched junction bases: 9. The CDR3 nucleotides are TGCGCCAGCAGCCAACCGGGCAGGGGGCGCGGAAACATTCAGTACTTC. Translating gives CASSQPGRGRGNIQYF.

The gene calls are TRBV6-1 and TRBJ2-4; D possibly uses TRBD1 or TRBD2 (5 bases each). Trimming left V 6 bases short and J 7 bases short, with 22 bases between. Germline CDR1 MNHNS, CDR2 SASEGT. The CDR3 spans 16 residues. Written as DNA, the CDR3 is TGTGCCAGCAGCCCGGGGATAGGGGACCTCATCAACATTCAGTACTTC. It translates to CASSPGIGDLINIQYF.

This clonotype was detected a few times. This chain links TRBV7-9 with TRBJ2-1; 7 nucleotides match TRBD2. This CDR3 has 16 amino acids. Germline V CDR1 and CDR2: SEHNR, FQNEAQ (reference sequence). V lost 1 base to trimming and J lost 7 bases; unmatched junction nucleotides: 10. Written as DNA, the CDR3 is TGTGCCAGCAGCTTAGTTGACGCGGGGGAATTGAATGAGCAGTTCTTC. Translated: CASSLVDAGELNEQFF.